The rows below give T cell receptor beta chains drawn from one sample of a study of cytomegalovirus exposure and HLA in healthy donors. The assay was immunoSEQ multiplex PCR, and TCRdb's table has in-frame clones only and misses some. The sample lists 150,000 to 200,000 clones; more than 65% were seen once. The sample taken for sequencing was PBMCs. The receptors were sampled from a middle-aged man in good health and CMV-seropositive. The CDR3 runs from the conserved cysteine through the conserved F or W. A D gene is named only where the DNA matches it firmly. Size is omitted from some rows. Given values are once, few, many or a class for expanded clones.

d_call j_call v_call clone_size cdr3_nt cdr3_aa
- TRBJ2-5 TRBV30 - TGTGCCTGGAGTGCTAGCAGTCACCAAGAGACCCAGTACTTC CAWSASSHQETQYF
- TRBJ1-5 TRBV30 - TGTGCCTGGAGTGTAGGGATACAGGGAACTCAGCCCCAGCATTTT CAWSVGIQGTQPQHF
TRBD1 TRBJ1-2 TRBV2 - TGTGCCACCAGTCAAAGGACAGGGGGAGATGGCTACACCTTC CATSQRTGGDGYTF
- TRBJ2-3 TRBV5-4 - TGTGCCAGCGCCTTACCGGGGAGGCAGGATACGCAGTATTTT CASALPGRQDTQYF
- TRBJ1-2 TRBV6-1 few TGTGCCAGCAGTGAGGGGCCAGGCCCCTATGGCTACACCTTC CASSEGPGPYGYTF
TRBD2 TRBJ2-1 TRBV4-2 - TGTGCCAGCAGCCAAGAATTGGCGGGGGGGCGGGAAGGTCAGTTCTTC CASSQELAGGREGQFF
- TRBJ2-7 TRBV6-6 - TGTGCCAGCAGTTACGACAGCACCTACGAGCAGTACTTC CASSYDSTYEQYF
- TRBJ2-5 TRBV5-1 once TGCGCCAGCAGCTTGGGAATTCTAGCGTCAGAGACCCAGTACTTC CASSLGILASETQYF
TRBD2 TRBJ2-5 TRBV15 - TGTGCCACCAGCGGTGCGGGGGGCCGGGAGACCCAGTACTTC CATSGAGGRETQYF
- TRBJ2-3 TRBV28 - TGTGCCAGCAGTTTTGTGGGGGCCCCAGATACGCAGTATTTT CASSFVGAPDTQYF
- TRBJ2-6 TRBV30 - TGTGCCTGGCAAACAGGGACGGCCAACGTCCTGACTTTC CAWQTGTANVLTF
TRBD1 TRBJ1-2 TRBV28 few TGTGCCAGCAACATCGGACAGGGGGGTGGCTACACCTTC CASNIGQGGGYTF
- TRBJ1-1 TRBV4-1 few TGCGCCAGCAGCCAGTACATCCTGAACACTGAAGCTTTCTTT CASSQYILNTEAFF
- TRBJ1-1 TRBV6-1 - TGTGCCAGCAGTGATAACAGACAGAACACTGAAGCTTTCTTT CASSDNRQNTEAFF
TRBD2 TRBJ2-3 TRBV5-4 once TGTGCCACCCAGCCGAGCGGGGGGGCCTGGGGCACAGATACGCAGTATTTT CATQPSGGAWGTDTQYF
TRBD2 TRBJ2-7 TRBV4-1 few TGCGCCAGCAGCCAAGAGGCCCTTTTCCTAGCGGCTATCTACGAGCAGTACTTC CASSQEALFLAAIYEQYF